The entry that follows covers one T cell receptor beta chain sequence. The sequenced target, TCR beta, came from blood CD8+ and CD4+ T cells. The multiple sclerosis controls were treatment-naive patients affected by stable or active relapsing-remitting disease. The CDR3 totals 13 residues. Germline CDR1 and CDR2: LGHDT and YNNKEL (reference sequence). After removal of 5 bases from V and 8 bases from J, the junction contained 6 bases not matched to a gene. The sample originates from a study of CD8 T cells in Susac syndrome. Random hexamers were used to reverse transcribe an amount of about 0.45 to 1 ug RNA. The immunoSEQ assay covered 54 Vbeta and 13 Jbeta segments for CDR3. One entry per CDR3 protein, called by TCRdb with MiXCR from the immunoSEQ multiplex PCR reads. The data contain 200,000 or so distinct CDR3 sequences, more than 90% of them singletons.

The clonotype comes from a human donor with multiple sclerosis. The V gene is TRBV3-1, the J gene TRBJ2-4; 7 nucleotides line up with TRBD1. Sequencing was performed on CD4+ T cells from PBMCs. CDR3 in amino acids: CASSTDRADIQYF. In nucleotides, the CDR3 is TGTGCCAGCAGCACCGACAGGGCGGACATTCAGTACTTC.